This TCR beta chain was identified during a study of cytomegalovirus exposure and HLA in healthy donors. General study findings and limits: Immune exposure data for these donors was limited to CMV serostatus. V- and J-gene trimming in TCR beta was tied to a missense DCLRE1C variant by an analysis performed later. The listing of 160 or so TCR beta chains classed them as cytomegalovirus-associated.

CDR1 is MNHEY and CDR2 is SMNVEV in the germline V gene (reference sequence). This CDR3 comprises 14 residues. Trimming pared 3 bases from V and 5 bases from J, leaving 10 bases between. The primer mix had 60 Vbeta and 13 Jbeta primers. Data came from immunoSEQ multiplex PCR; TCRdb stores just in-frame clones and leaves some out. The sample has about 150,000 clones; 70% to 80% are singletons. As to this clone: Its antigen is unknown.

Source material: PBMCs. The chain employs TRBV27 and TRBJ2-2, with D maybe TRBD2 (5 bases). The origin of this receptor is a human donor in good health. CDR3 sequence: CASSLGRRTGELFF. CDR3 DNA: TGTGCCAGCAGTTTGGGGAGAAGGACCGGGGAGCTGTTTTTT.